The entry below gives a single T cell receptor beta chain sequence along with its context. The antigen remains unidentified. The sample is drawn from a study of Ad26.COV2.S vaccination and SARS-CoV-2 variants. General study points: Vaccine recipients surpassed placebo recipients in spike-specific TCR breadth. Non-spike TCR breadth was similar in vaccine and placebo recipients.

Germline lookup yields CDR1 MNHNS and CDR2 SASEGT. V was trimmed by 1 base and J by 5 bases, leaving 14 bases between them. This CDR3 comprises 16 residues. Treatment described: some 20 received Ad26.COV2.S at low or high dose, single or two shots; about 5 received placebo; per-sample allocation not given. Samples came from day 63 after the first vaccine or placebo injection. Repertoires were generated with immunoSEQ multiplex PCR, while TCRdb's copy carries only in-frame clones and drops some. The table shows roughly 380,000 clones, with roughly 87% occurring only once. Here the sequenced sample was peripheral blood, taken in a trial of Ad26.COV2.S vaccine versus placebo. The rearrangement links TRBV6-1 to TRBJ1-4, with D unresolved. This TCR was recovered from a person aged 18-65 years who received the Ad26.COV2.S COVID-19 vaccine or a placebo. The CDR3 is CASSEDLRAGNEKLFF. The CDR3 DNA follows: TGTGCCAGCAGTGAAGATCTGAGGGCTGGGAATGAAAAACTGTTTTTT.